The clone carrying this T cell receptor beta chain has ten or more counts. As yet, its antigen is unknown. Co-extraction of both nucleic acids (RNA and DNA) used about 20-33 mg of unsorted bulk tissue. Tumor samples all exceeded 80% viable tumor cells. Constant-region priming of 500 ng total RNA yielded TCR beta cDNA. Three nested multiplex PCR rounds, a slightly modified ARM-PCR method, built the TCR beta libraries. TRBV1-TRBV30 forward primers paired with a C-beta reverse primer were used in the first two PCR rounds, which ran about 11 cycles each. MiXCR was run by TCRdb on the multiplex PCR reads, yielding one entry per CDR3 protein. The sample includes 100,000 to 150,000 distinct CDR3 sequences, approximately 64% of them seen just once. This sample stems from a study of tumor-infiltrating lymphocytes in primary liver carcinoma. Study-wide points: The study found only about 8-24% of top clones in all five tumor regions.

The CDR3 extends over 15 amino acids. CDR1 and CDR2 from the germline V gene are LGHNT and FRNRAP. V lost 4 bases and J lost 1, with 14 bases in between. The rearrangement links TRBV12-5 to TRBJ2-7; either TRBD1 or TRBD2 may fit D (5 bases each). The receptor was isolated from an older woman with primary liver carcinoma and hepatitis B virus infection. The sample was liver tumor tissue from sampling region 3. Stated subset: tumor region T3, left-lateral pole. The CDR3 protein is CASGSLSGGSYEQYF. For the CDR3, the DNA is TGTGCTAGTGGTTCCCTCTCTGGGGGATCCTACGAGCAGTACTTC.